This T cell receptor (beta chain) derives from a study of T-cell memory formation after mild COVID-19. Study-wide background: Across donors, TCR clusters were largely donor specific. The study's findings and limits: CD8+ contracting clones occupied EMRA, while CD4+ ones occupied mainly CM and EM. From day 15 to 85, contracting clones were balanced between CD4 and CD8, whereas later expanders leaned toward CD4+.

5'RACE with constant-segment primers built TCRalpha and TCRbeta cDNA libraries with UMIs. TCRdb called the 5' RACE reads again in MiXCR, with one record for every CDR3 protein. The table has more than 70,000 distinct CDR3 sequences, over 11% seen once. Deletions cut 0 bases from V and 1 base from J, with 10 bases between. Germline lookup yields CDR1 DFQATT and CDR2 SNEGSKA (reference sequence). The CDR3 consists of 14 residues. The table lists this clonotype with many counts. The antigen is not known. The sequencing input was PBMCs or a T cell subset sorted from them (not recorded which). This chain links TRBV20-1 with TRBJ2-7; unclear D gene. The sequence was obtained from an adult woman who had mild COVID-19 (a few samples of this study predate the infection). Cell type and time point are not known. In DNA form, the CDR3 reads TGCAGTGCTAGAGATTTGGACGGATCCTACGAGCAGTACTTC. Its protein is CSARDLDGSYEQYF.